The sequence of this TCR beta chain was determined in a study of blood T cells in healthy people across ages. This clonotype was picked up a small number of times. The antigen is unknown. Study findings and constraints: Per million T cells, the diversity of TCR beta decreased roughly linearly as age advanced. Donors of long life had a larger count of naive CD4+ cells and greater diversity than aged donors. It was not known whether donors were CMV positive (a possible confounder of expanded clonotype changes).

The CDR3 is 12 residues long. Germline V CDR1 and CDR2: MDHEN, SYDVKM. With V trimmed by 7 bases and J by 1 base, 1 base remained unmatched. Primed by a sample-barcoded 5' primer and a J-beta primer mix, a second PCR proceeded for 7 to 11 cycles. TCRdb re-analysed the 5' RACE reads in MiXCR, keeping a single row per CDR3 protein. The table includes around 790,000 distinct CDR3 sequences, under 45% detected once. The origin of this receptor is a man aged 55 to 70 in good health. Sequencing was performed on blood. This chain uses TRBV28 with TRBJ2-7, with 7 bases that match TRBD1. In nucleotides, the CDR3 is TGTGCCAGCACGACAGGGTCCTACGAGCAGTACTTC. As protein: CASTTGSYEQYF.